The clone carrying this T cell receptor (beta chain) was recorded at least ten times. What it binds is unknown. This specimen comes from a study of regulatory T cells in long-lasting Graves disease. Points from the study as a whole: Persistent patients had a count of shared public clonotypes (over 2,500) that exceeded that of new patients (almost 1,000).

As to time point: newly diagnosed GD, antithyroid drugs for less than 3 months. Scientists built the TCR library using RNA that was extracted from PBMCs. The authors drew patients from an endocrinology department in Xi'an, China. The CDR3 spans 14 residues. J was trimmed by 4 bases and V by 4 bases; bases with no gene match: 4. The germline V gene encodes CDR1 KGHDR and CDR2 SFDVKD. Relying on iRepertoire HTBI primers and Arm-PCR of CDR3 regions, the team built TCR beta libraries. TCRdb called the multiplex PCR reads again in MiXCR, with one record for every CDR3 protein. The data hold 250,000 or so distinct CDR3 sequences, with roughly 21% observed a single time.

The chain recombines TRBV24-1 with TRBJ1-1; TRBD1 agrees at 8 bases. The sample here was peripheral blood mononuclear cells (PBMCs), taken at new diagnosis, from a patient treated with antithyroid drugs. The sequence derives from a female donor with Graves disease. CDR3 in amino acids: CATSDPGTGTEAFF. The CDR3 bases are TGTGCCACCAGTGACCCCGGGACAGGCACTGAAGCTTTCTTT.